This TCR beta chain was obtained from a study of T-cell reconstitution after alpha-beta-depleted transplantation in children. Study-wide points: It was reported that alpha-beta T cells came from several hundred expanded graft clones (about two months after transplant). It was surviving recipient T cells and thymic progenitors that gave some patients high TCRbeta diversity at day 60. Newly produced T cells mostly accounted for T-cell counts and diversity one year post-transplant.

The CDR3 extends over 14 amino acids. The germline V gene has CDR1 SGHRS and CDR2 YFSETQ. V was trimmed by 3 bases and J by 5 bases, leaving 14 bases between them. It was with unique molecular identifiers that the TCRbeta library was prepared. TCRdb reprocessed the PCR reads via MiXCR and lists one record per CDR3 protein. The sample has around 800,000 distinct CDR3 sequences; approximately 15% are singletons. This clonotype showed up just a few times. Its specificity is unknown. V and J are TRBV5-1 and TRBJ2-5; D uncertain. The sequences come from PBMCs, mostly from graft donor cells, collected 360 days after TCRalphabeta/CD19-depleted stem cell transplant. The origin of this receptor is a male patient under 18 who had a stem cell transplant for acute lymphoblastic leukemia, so the T cells may come from the graft donor. In DNA form, the CDR3 reads TGCGCCAGCAGCTCGGCGGTTCCCAGGGAGACCCAGTACTTC. This encodes CASSSAVPRETQYF.